These 14 T cell receptor beta chains were all obtained from the same sample, sequenced in a study of cytotoxic CD8 clonotypes in ibrutinib-treated CLL. Data came from immunoSEQ multiplex PCR; TCRdb stores just in-frame clones and leaves some out. The repertoire consists of 70,000 to 80,000 clones, with less than 85% occurring once and the leading ten covering around 36%. This sample comprised PBMCs, obtained after 24 months of ibrutinib treatment. The origin of the receptors is a human donor with chronic lymphocytic leukemia.

In its sample, this clone was seen once. The chain couples TRBV2 to TRBJ2-3; D unclear. From germline, CDR1 is SNHLY and CDR2 FYNNEI. V was clipped by 0 bases and J by 6 bases, with 7 bases between them. CDR3 length equals 13 residues. CDR3 residues: CASSEAGRDTQYF. CDR3 in DNA: TGTGCCAGCAGTGAAGCGGGTAGGGATACGCAGTATTTT. The full variable domain, completed using reference TRBV2 and TRBJ2-3, is EPEVTQTPSHQVTQMGQEVILRCVPISNHLYFYWYRQILGQKVEFLVSFYNNEISEKSEIFDDQFSVERPDGSNFTLKIRSTKLEDSAMYFCASSEAGRDTQYFGPGTRLTVL.

The gene calls are TRBV28 and TRBJ1-4, with D possibly matching TRBD1 (6 bases). Per the germline V gene, CDR1 is MDHEN and CDR2 is SYDVKM. V was clipped by 6 bases and J by 1 base, with 18 bases between them. The CDR3 spans 17 residues. DNA of the CDR3: TGTGCCAGCAGCTCCCCCTATGACAGGCGAACTAATGAAAAACTGTTTTTT. This encodes CASSSPYDRRTNEKLFF.

Written as DNA, the CDR3 is TGTGCCAGTAGACTAGCGGGAGTCACCGGGGAGCTGTTTTTT. Its translation: CASRLAGVTGELFF. The chain recombines TRBV19 with TRBJ2-2; 11 bases match TRBD2. The V segment lost 6 bases and the J segment 4 bases; nucleotides outside the gene matches: 1. This CDR3 region has 14 residues. CDR1 and CDR2 (germline): LNHDA, SQIVND (reference sequence).

This chain links TRBV5-5 with TRBJ2-3, with 7 nucleotides matching TRBD1. The CDR3 runs 15 residues. V was clipped by 5 bases and J by 2 bases; unmatched bases: 8. Germline V lookup: CDR1 SGHKS, CDR2 YYEKEE (reference sequence). This CDR3 reads CASRPTGTPTDTQYF. The CDR3 region has the DNA TGTGCCAGCAGACCGACAGGGACCCCCACAGATACGCAGTATTTT. Full variable domain (missing parts from reference TRBV5-5 and TRBJ2-3): DAGVTQSPTHLIKTRGQQVTLRCSPISGHKSVSWYQQVLGQGPQFIFQYYEKEERGRGNFPDRFSARQFPNYSSELNVNALLLGDSALYLCASRPTGTPTDTQYFGPGTRLTVL.

This chain connects TRBV6-1 to TRBJ2-7, with D tentatively TRBD2 (5 bases). The CDR3 spans 13 residues. Per germline, CDR1 MNHNS and CDR2 SASEGT. With 6 bases removed from V and 2 bases from J, the gap between germline ends came to 11 bases. CDR3: CASRVSGPYEQYF. Here the CDR3 DNA reads TGTGCCAGCAGGGTCAGCGGACCCTACGAGCAGTACTTC.

The chain combines TRBV6-6 with TRBJ2-3; no firm D call. Looked up from germline, CDR1 is MNHNY and CDR2 is SVGAGI (reference sequence). This CDR3 spans 12 amino acids. Trimming stripped 5 bases from V and 3 bases from J, with 6 bases between. CDR3 sequence (DNA): TGTGCCAGCAGTGACGTAACAGATACGCAGTATTTT. It codes for CASSDVTDTQYF.

The chain uses TRBV9 and TRBJ2-2; 8 bases are shared with TRBD1. From germline, CDR1 is SGDLS and CDR2 YYNGEE. The CDR3 contains 14 residues. J lost 7 bases, V lost 4 bases, and 6 bases had no gene match. CDR3 DNA: TGTGCCAGCAGCATACGACAGGGGAACGGGGAGCTGTTTTTT. Translation gives CASSIRQGNGELFF.

The V call is TRBV5-6, the J call TRBJ2-7, with a weak D call TRBD1 (6 bases). The CDR3 extends over 18 amino acids. Germline CDR1 reads SGHDT; CDR2 reads YYEEEE. Trimming shortened V by 4 bases and J by 5 bases, and 28 bases separated the two germline ends. The CDR3, as DNA: TGTGCCAGCAGCCGATTGTGGTTGGGGGCTCCCGAGAGAAACGAGCAGTACTTC. This gives the protein CASSRLWLGAPERNEQYF.

The rearrangement joins TRBV28 to TRBJ2-7, with TRBD1 matching over 7 bases. This CDR3 is built from 15 residues. Per the germline V gene, CDR1 is MDHEN and CDR2 is SYDVKM. V was pared by 7 bases and J by 2 bases, with 11 bases of the junction left unmatched. In DNA, the CDR3 is TGTGCCAGCACCAAGAATGGACAGGACCCCTACGAGCAGTACTTC. Protein sequence: CASTKNGQDPYEQYF.

This clone was seen only once. The chain carries TRBV2 and TRBJ1-4, with D unresolved. Germline V gene lookup returns CDR1 SNHLY and CDR2 FYNNEI. V shed 7 bases and J shed 8 bases, with 14 bases lying between them. This CDR3 spans 13 amino acids. The CDR3 spells CASIWELEEKLFF. In DNA form, the CDR3 reads TGTGCCAGCATCTGGGAGTTAGAGGAAAAACTGTTTTTT.

The gene calls are TRBV18 and TRBJ2-5; 10 positions agree with TRBD2. The trim removed 2 bases at V and 5 bases at J, leaving 8 bases unmatched. CDR3 length: 16 amino acids. Germline lookup yields CDR1 KGHSH and CDR2 LQKENI. Written as DNA, the CDR3 is TGTGCCAGCTCACCAAGGCCTAGCGGGAGTATGGAGACCCAGTACTTC. This codes for CASSPRPSGSMETQYF.

The rearrangement joins TRBV7-2 to TRBJ2-7; tentatively, D is TRBD2 (6 bases). V was trimmed by 3 bases and J by 5 bases, leaving 11 bases between them. Germline CDR1 reads SGHTA; CDR2 reads FQGNSA. There are 13 residues in the CDR3. Written as DNA, the CDR3 is TGTGCCAGCAGCTTCCGGCGCGGGGACGAGCAGTACTTC. Translation gives CASSFRRGDEQYF.

This sequence joins TRBV5-1 and TRBJ2-7, with 8 bases that match TRBD2. Germline trimming cut 0 bases from V and 3 bases from J; bases unmatched to any gene: 5. The CDR3 contains 15 residues. Per the germline V gene, CDR1 is SGHRS and CDR2 is YFSETQ. Here the CDR3 DNA reads TGCGCCAGCAGCTTGGTTGGACTAGCAAACTACGAGCAGTACTTC. Translated: CASSLVGLANYEQYF.

V and J are TRBV5-8 and TRBJ2-1; 13 bases are shared with TRBD2. V trimming: 0 bases; J trimming: 8 bases; junction bases outside the gene matches: 5. This CDR3 contains 16 residues. Germline V gene sequence: CDR1 SGHTS, CDR2 YDEGEE. The CDR3 bases are TGTGCCAGCAGCTTGGGGACTAGCGGGAGAAGGGATGAGCAGTTCTTC. Translated: CASSLGTSGRRDEQFF.